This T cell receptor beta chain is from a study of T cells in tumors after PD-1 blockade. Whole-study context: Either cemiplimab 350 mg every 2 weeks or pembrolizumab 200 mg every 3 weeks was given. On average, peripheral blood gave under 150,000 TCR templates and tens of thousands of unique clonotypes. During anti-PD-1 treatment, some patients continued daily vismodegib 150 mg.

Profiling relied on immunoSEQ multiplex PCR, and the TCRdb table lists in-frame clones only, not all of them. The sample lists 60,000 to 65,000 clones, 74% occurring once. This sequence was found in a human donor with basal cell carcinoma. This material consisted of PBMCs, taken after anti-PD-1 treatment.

The CDR3 DNA reads as TGTGCCAGCGATCCGGGACAGGGGGCCTACGAGCAGTACTTC. As protein: CASDPGQGAYEQYF. V usage is TRBV6-5 and J usage is TRBJ2-7; the match to TRBD1 covers 11 bases. CDR3 length equals 14 residues. CDR1 is MNHEY, CDR2 SVGAGI, per germline. V dropped 8 bases and J dropped 2; count of bases not matched to a gene: 5.